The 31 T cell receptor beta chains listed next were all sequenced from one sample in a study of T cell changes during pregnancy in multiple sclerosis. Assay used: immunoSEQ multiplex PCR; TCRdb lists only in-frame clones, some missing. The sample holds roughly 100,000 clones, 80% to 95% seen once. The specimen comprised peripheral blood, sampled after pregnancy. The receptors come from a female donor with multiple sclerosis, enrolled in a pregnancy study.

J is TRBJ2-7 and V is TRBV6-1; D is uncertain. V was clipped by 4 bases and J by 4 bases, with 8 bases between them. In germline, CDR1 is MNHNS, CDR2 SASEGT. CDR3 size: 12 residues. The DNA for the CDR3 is TGTGCCAGCAGTGTATCAGTATACGAGCAGTACTTC. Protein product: CASSVSVYEQYF.

CDR3 protein: CASSARVAEITGELFF. In DNA form, the CDR3 reads TGCGCCAGCAGCGCCAGGGTAGCGGAAATCACCGGGGAGCTGTTTTTT. This chain joins TRBV4-1 and TRBJ2-2; D may be TRBD2 (6 bases). CDR1 is MGHRA and CDR2 is YSYEKL in the germline V gene. The CDR3 extends over 16 amino acids. V dropped 5 bases and J dropped 4 bases, with 17 bases sitting between them.

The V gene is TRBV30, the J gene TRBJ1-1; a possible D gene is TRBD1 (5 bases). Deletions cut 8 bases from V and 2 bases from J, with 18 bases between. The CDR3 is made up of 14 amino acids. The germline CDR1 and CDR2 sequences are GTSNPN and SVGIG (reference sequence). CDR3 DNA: TGTGCCCGGTTGTTCCCGACAGATAACACTGAAGCTTTCTTT. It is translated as CARLFPTDNTEAFF.

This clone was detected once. In DNA, the CDR3 is TGTGCCAGCAGTGGACAGGGATGGGGCTACACCTTC. Protein sequence: CASSGQGWGYTF. The rearrangement links TRBV6-5 to TRBJ1-2; 8 bases map to TRBD1. The V segment lost 5 bases and the J segment 8 bases; nucleotides outside the gene matches: 4. The CDR3 spans 12 residues. The germline CDR1 and CDR2 sequences are MNHEY and SVGAGI.

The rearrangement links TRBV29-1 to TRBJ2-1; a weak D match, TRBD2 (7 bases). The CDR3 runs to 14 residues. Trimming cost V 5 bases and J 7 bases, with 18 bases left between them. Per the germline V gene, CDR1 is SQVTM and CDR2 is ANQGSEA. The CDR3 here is CSVQVGGPRNEQFF. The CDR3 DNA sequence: TGCAGCGTTCAGGTGGGGGGGCCTCGAAATGAGCAGTTCTTC.

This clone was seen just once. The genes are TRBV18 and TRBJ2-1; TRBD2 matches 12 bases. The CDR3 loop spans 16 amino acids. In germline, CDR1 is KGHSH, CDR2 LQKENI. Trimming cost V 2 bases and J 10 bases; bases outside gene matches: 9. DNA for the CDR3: TGTGCCAGCTCACCAGGGCCTAGCGGGGGGGCCGGGGAGCAGTTCTTC. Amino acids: CASSPGPSGGAGEQFF. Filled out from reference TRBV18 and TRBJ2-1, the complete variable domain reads NAGVMQNPRHLVRRRGQEARLRCSPMKGHSHVYWYRQLPEEGLKFMVYLQKENIIDESGMPKERFSAEFPKEGPSILRIQQVVRGDSAAYFCASSPGPSGGAGEQFFGPGTRLTVL.

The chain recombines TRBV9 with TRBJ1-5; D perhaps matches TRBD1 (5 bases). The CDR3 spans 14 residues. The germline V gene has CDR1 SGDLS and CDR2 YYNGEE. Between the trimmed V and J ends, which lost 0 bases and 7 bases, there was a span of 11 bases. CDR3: CASSVGAGLQPQHF. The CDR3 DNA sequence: TGTGCCAGCAGCGTAGGGGCAGGGTTACAGCCCCAGCATTTT.

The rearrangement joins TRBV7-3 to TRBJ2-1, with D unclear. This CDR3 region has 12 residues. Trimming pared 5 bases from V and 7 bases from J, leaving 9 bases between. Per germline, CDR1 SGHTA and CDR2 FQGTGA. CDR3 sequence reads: CASSPNRNEQFF. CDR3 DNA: TGTGCCAGCAGCCCTAACCGAAATGAGCAGTTCTTC.

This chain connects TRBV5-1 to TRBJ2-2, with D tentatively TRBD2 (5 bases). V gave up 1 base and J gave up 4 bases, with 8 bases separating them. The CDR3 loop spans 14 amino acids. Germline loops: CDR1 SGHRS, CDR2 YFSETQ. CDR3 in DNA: TGCGCCAGCAGCTTGTGGGCGGGCACCGGGGAGCTGTTTTTT. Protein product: CASSLWAGTGELFF.

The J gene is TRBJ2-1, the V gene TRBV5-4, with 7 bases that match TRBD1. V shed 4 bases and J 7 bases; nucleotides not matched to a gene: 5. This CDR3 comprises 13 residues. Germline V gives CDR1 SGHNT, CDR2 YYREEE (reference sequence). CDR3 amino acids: CASSPRTGNEQFF. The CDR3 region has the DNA TGTGCCAGCAGCCCCCGGACAGGAAATGAGCAGTTCTTC.

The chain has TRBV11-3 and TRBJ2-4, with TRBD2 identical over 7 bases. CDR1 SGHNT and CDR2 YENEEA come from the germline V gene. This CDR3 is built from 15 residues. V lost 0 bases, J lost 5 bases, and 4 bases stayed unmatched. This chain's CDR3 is CASSLDGGVQNIQYF. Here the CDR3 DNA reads TGTGCCAGCAGCTTAGATGGGGGGGTCCAAAACATTCAGTACTTC.

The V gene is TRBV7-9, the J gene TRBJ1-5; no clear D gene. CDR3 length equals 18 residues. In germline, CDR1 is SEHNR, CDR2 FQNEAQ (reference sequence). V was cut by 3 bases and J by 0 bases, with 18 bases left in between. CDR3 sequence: CASSLGSGSLFSNQPQHF. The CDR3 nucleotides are TGTGCCAGCAGCTTGGGTTCCGGGAGCCTATTTAGCAATCAGCCCCAGCATTTT. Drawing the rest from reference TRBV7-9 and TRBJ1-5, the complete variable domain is DTGVSQNPRHKITKRGQNVTFRCDPISEHNRLYWYRQTLGQGPEFLTYFQNEAQLEKSRLLSDRFSAERPKGSFSTLEIQRTEQGDSAMYLCASSLGSGSLFSNQPQHFGDGTRLSIL.

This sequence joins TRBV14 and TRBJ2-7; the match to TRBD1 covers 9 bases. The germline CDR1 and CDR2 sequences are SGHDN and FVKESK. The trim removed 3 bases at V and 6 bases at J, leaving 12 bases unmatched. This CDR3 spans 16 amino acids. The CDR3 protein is CASSQGQGIPDSEQYF. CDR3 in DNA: TGTGCCAGCAGCCAGGGACAGGGTATTCCTGATTCCGAGCAGTACTTC.

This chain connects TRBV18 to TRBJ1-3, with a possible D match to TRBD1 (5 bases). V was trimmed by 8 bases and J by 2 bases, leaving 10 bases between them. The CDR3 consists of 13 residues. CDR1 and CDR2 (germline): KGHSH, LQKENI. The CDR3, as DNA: TGTGCCAGCGAAGGGGCAGCTGGAAACACCATATATTTT. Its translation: CASEGAAGNTIYF.

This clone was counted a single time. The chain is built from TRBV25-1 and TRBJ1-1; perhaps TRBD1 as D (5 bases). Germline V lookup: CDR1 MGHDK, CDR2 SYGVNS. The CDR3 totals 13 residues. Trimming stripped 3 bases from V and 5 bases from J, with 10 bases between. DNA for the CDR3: TGTGCCAGCAGTGACAGGGTTGCAACTGAAGCTTTCTTT. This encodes CASSDRVATEAFF.

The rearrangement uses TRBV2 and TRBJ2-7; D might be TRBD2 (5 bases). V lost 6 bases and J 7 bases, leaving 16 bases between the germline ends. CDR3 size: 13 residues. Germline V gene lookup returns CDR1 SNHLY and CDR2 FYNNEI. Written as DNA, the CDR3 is TGTGCCAGCAGGGTACCGGGCCCGGGGGAGCAGTACTTC. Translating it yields CASRVPGPGEQYF.

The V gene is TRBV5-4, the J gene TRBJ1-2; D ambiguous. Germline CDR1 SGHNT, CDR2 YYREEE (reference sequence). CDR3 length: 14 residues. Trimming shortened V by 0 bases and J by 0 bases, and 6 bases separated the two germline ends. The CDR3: CASSLDDTNYGYTF. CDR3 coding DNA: TGTGCCAGCAGCTTGGACGACACTAACTATGGCTACACCTTC.

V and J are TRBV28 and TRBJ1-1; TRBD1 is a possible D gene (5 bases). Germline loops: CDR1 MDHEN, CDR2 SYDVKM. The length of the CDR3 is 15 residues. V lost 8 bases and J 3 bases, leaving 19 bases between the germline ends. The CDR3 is CASGEGPGGDTEAFF. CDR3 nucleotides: TGTGCCAGCGGTGAGGGGCCTGGGGGGGACACTGAAGCTTTCTTT. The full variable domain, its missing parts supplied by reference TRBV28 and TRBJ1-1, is DVKVTQSSRYLVKRTGEKVFLECVQDMDHENMFWYRQDPGLGLRLIYFSYDVKMKEKGDIPEGYSVSREKKERFSLILESASTNQTSMYLCASGEGPGGDTEAFFGQGTRLTVV.

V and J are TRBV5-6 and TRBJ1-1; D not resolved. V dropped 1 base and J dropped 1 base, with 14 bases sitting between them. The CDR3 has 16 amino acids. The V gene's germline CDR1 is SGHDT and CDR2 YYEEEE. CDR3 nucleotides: TGTGCCAGCAGCTTGTCAGGCAGGTTCGGGAACACTGAAGCTTTCTTT. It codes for CASSLSGRFGNTEAFF.

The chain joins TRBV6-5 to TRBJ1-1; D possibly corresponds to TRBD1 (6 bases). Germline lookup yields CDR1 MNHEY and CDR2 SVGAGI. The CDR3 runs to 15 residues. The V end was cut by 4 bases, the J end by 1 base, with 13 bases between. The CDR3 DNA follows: TGTGCCAGCAGTTCCTGGGGGCGGTCGAACACTGAAGCTTTCTTT. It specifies CASSSWGRSNTEAFF.

The CDR3 DNA is TGTGCCAGCAGTGACCGTGCGGGGAGACCTGAAGCTTTCTTT. This translates into CASSDRAGRPEAFF. This sequence joins TRBV2 and TRBJ1-1; no firm D call. CDR3 size: 14 residues. CDR1 and CDR2 (germline): SNHLY, FYNNEI. Between the trimmed V and J ends, which lost 3 bases and 6 bases, there was a span of 14 bases.

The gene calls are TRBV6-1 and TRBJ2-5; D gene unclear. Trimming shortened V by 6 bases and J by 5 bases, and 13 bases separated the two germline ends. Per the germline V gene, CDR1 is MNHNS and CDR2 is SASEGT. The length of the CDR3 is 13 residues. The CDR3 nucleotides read TGTGCCAGCAGGGGTTGGGCGCCGGAGACCCAGTACTTC. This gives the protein CASRGWAPETQYF.

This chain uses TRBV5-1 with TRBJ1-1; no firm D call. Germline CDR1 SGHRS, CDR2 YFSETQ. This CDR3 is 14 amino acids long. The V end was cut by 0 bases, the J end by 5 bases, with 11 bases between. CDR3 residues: CASSLDVSGTEAFF. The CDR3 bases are TGCGCCAGCAGCTTGGATGTTTCGGGGACTGAAGCTTTCTTT.

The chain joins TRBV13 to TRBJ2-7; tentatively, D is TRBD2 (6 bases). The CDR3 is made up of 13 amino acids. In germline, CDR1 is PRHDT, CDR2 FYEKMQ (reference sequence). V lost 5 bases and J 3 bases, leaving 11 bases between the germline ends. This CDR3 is CASSPGRGYEQYF. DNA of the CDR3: TGTGCCAGCAGCCCGGGGCGGGGCTACGAGCAGTACTTC.

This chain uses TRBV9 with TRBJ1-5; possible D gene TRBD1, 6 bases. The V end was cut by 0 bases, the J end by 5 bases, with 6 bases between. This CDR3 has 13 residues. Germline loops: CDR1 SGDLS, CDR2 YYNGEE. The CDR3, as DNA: TGTGCCAGCAGCGTAGAGGGGGATCAGCCCCAGCATTTT. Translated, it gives CASSVEGDQPQHF.

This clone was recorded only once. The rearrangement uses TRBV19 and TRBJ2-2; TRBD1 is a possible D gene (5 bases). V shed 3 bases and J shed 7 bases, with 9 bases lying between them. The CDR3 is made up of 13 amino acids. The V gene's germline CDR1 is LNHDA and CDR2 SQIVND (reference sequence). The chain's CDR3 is CASSMIQVGELFF. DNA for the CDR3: TGTGCCAGTAGTATGATACAGGTCGGGGAGCTGTTTTTT.

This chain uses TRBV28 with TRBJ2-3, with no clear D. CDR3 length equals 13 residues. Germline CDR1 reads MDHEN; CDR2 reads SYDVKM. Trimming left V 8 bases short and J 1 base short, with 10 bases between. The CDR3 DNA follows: TGTGCCAGCGTTACAAGCGGCACAGATACGCAGTATTTT. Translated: CASVTSGTDTQYF. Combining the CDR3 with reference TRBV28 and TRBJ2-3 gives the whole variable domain DVKVTQSSRYLVKRTGEKVFLECVQDMDHENMFWYRQDPGLGLRLIYFSYDVKMKEKGDIPEGYSVSREKKERFSLILESASTNQTSMYLCASVTSGTDTQYFGPGTRLTVL.

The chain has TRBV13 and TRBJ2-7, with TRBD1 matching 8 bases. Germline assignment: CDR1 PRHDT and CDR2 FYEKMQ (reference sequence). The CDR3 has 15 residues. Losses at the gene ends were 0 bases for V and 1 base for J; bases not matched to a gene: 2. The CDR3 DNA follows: TGTGCCAGCAGCTTAGGCGGGACAGGTTCCTACGAGCAGTACTTC. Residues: CASSLGGTGSYEQYF. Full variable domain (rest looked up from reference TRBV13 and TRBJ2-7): AAGVIQSPRHLIKEKRETATLKCYPIPRHDTVYWYQQGPGQDPQFLISFYEKMQSDKGSIPDRFSAQQFSDYHSELNMSSLELGDSALYFCASSLGGTGSYEQYFGPGTRLTVT.

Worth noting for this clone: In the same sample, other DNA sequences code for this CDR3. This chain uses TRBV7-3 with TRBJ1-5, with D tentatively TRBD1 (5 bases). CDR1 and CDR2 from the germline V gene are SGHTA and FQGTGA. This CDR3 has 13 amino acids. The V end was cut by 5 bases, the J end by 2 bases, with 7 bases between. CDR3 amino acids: CASSPGGNQPQHF. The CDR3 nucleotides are TGTGCCAGCAGCCCGGGGGGCAATCAGCCCCAGCATTTT.

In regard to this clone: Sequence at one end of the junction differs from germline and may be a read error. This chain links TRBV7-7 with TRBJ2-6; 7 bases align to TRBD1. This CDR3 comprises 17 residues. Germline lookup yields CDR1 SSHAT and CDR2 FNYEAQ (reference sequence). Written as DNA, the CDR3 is TGTGCTAGCAGCCCGAACCCTACAGGGGCTGGGGCCAACGTCCTGACTTTC. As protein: CASSPNPTGAGANVLTF.

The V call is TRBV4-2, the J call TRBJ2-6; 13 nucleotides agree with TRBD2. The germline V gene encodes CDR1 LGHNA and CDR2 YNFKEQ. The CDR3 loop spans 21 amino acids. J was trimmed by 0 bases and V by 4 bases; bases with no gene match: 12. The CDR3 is CASSPTSGGPGGDSGANVLTF. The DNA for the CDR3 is TGTGCCAGCAGCCCGACTAGCGGGGGGCCAGGGGGCGACTCTGGGGCCAACGTCCTGACTTTC.